The present TCR beta chain was sequenced within a study of T cell responses to AZD1222 COVID-19 vaccine. Whole-study findings and limits: AZD1222 recipients seropositive at baseline numbered only five to seven. A reported finding is that nearly half of spike-specific TCRs target unmutated variant regions.

As regards this clone: Its antigen remains unidentified.

The protocol was immunoSEQ multiplex PCR, while the TCRdb copy is restricted to in-frame clones and leaves out a portion. The sample has approximately 88,000 clones, about nine tenths seen once. Whether given at about 4 or about 12 weeks, second doses were pooled. V shed 7 bases and J shed 2 bases, with 20 bases lying between them. The germline CDR1 and CDR2 sequences are LNHDA and SQIVND (reference sequence). The CDR3 has 16 amino acids. This chain joins TRBV19 and TRBJ1-2; D is perhaps TRBD1 (6 bases). The receptor was derived from an adult who received the AZD1222 COVID-19 vaccine. The sample was peripheral blood, taken 28 days after the second AZD1222 dose. The CDR3 protein is CASTQPLGTRNYGYTF. CDR3 DNA: TGTGCCAGTACTCAACCCCTCGGGACACGAAACTATGGCTACACCTTC.